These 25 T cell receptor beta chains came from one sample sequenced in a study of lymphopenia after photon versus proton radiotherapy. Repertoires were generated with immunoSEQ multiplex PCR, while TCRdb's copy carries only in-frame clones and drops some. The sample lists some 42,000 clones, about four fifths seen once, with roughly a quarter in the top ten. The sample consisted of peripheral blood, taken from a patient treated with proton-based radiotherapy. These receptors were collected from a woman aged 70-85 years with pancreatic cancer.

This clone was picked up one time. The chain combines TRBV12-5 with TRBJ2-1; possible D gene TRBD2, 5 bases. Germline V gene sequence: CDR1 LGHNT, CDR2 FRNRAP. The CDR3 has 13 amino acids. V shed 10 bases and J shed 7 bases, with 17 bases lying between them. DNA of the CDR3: TGTGCTACCCTTGGGTCGGGGTTTAATGAGCAGTTCTTC. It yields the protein CATLGSGFNEQFF. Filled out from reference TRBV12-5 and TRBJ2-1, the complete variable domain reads DARVTQTPRHKVTEMGQEVTMRCQPILGHNTVFWYRQTMMQGLELLAYFRNRAPLDDSGMPKDRFSAEMPDATLATLKIQPSEPRDSAVYFCATLGSGFNEQFFGPGTRLTVL.

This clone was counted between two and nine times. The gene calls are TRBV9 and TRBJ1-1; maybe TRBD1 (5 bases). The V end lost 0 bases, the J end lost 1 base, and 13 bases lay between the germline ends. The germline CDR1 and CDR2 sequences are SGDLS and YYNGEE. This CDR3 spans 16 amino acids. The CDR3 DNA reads TGTGCCAGCAGCGTAGGCGGGGGTATCGGGAACACTGAAGCTTTCTTT. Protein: CASSVGGGIGNTEAFF.

The CDR3 sequence: CASSQTSGTYEQYF. The CDR3 DNA is TGTGCCAGCAGCCAGACTAGCGGGACCTACGAGCAGTACTTC. The chain carries TRBV14 and TRBJ2-7, with 11 positions matching TRBD2. V trimming: 3 bases; J trimming: 2 bases; junction bases outside the gene matches: 0. The CDR3 has 14 amino acids. The germline CDR1 and CDR2 sequences are SGHDN and FVKESK.

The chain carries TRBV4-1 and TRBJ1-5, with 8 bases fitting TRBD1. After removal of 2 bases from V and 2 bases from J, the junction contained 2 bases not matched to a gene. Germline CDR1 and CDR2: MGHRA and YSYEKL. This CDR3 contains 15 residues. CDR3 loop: CASSQTDRGNQPQHF. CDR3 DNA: TGCGCCAGCAGCCAAACGGACAGGGGCAATCAGCCCCAGCATTTT.

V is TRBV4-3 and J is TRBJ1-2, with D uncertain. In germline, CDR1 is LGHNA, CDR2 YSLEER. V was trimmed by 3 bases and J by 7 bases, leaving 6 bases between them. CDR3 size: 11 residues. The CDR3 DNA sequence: TGCGCCAGCAGCCAGGAAGGTGGCTACACCTTC. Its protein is CASSQEGGYTF.

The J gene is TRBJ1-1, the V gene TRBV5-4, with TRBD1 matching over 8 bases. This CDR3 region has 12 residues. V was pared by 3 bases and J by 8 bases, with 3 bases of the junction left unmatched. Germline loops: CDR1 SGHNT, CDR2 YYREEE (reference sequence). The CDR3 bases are TGTGCCAGCAGCTCCCGGGACAGGGAAGCTTTCTTT. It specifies CASSSRDREAFF.

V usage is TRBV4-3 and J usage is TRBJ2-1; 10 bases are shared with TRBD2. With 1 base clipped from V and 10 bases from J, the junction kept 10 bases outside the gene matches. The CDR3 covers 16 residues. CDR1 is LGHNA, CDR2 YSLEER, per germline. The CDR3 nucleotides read TGCGCCAGCAGCCAAGCAGGGCTAGCGGGAGTTGGCGAGCAGTTCTTC. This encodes CASSQAGLAGVGEQFF.

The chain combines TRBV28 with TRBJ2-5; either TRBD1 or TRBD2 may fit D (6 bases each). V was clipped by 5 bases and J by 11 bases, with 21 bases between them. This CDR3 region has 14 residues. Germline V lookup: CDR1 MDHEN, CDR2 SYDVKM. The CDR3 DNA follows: TGTGCCAGCAGTCCGGACGGGCGGAGGGGGGAGCAGTACTTC. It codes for CASSPDGRRGEQYF.

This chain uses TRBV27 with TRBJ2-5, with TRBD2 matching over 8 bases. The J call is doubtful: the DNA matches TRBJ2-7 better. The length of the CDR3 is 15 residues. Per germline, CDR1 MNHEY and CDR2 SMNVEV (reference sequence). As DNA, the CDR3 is TGTGCCGGGTTCCTTTCCCGGCGGGGGGCGGACGAGCAGTACTTC. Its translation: CAGFLSRRGADEQYF.

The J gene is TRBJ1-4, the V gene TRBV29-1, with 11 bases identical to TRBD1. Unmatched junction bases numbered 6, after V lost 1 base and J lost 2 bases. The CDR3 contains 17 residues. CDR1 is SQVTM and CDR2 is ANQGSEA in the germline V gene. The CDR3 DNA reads TGCAGCGTTGAAGGGACAGGGGGCTTTTTGACTAATGAAAAACTGTTTTTT. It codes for CSVEGTGGFLTNEKLFF.

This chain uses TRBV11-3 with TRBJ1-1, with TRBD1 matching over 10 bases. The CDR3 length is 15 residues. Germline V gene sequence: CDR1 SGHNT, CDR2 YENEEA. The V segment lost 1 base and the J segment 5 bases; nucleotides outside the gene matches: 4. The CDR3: CASSLGRTGGTEAFF. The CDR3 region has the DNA TGTGCCAGCAGCTTAGGGAGGACAGGGGGAACTGAAGCTTTCTTT.

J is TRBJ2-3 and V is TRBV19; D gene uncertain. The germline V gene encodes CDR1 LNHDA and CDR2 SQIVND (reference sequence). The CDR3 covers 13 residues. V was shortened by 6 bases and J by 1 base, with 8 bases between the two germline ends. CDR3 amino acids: CASRLSGTDTQYF. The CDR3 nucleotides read TGTGCCAGTAGGCTGTCTGGCACAGATACGCAGTATTTT.

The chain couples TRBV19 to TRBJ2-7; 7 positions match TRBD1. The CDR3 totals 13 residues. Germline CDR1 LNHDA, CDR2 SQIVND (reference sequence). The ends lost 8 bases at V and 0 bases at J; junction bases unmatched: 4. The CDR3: CASLGQSSYEQYF. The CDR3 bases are TGTGCCAGTTTGGGACAGAGCTCCTACGAGCAGTACTTC.

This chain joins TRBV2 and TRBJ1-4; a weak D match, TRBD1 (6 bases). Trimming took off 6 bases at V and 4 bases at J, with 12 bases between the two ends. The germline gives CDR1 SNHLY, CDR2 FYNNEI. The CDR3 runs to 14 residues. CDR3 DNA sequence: TGTGCCAGCAGAATACAGGGAGTTAATGAAAAACTGTTTTTT. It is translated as CASRIQGVNEKLFF. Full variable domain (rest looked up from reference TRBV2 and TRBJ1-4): EPEVTQTPSHQVTQMGQEVILRCVPISNHLYFYWYRQILGQKVEFLVSFYNNEISEKSEIFDDQFSVERPDGSNFTLKIRSTKLEDSAMYFCASRIQGVNEKLFFGSGTQLSVL.

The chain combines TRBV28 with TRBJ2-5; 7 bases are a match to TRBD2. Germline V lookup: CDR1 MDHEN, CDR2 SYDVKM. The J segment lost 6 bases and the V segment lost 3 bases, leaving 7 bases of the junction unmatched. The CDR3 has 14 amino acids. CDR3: CASSLTGGGKTQYF. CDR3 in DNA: TGTGCCAGCAGTTTGACGGGAGGCGGAAAGACCCAGTACTTC.

This CDR3 is CASSQVGSGAGYTF. CDR3 bases: TGCGCCAGCAGCCAAGTTGGTAGTGGGGCTGGCTACACCTTC. V and J are TRBV4-1 and TRBJ1-2; a possible D gene is TRBD1 (5 bases). V lost 1 base and J 7 bases, leaving 13 bases between the germline ends. CDR3 length: 14 residues. The germline V gene has CDR1 MGHRA and CDR2 YSYEKL.

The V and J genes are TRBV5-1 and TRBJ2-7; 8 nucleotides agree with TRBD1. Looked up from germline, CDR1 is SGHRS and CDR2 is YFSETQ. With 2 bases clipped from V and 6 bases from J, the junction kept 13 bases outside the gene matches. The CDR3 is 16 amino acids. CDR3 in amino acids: CASSLGDRTHLSEQYF. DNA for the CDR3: TGCGCCAGCAGCTTAGGGGACAGGACTCACCTATCCGAGCAGTACTTC. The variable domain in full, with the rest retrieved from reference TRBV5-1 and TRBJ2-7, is KAGVTQTPRYLIKTRGQQVTLSCSPISGHRSVSWYQQTPGQGLQFLFEYFSETQRNKGNFPGRFSGRQFSNSRSEMNVSTLELGDSALYLCASSLGDRTHLSEQYFGPGTRLTVT.

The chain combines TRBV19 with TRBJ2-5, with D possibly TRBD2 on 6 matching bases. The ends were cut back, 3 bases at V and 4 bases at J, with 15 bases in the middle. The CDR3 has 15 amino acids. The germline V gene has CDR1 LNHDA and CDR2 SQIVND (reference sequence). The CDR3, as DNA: TGTGCCAGTAGTATCCGGGGTGGGGGAGGAGAGACCCAGTACTTC. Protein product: CASSIRGGGGETQYF.

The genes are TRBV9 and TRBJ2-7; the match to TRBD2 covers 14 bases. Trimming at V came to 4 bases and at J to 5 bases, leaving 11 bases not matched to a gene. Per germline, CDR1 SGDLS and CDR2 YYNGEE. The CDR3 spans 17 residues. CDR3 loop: CASSLGGPGLAGDEQYF. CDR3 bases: TGTGCCAGCAGCTTAGGTGGACCGGGACTAGCGGGAGACGAGCAGTACTTC.

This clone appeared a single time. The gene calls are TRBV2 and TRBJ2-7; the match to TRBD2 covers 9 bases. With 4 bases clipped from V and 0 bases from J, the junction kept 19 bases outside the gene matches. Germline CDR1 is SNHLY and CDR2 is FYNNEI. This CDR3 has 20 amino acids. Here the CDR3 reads CASSVAPELAGEDNSYEQYF. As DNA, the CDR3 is TGTGCCAGCAGTGTGGCCCCCGAGTTAGCGGGAGAGGATAACTCCTACGAGCAGTACTTC.

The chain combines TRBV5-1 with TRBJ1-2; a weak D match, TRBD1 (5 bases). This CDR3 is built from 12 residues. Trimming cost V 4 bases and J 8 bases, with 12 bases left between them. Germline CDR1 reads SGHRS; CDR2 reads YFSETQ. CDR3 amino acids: CASSTGLQGYTF. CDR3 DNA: TGCGCCAGCAGCACAGGACTGCAGGGCTACACCTTC. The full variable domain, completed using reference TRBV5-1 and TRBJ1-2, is KAGVTQTPRYLIKTRGQQVTLSCSPISGHRSVSWYQQTPGQGLQFLFEYFSETQRNKGNFPGRFSGRQFSNSRSEMNVSTLELGDSALYLCASSTGLQGYTFGSGTRLTVV.

CDR3 amino acids: CASSGLSEQFF. CDR3 DNA: TGTGCCAGCAGCGGACTATCTGAGCAGTTCTTC. The chain employs TRBV16 and TRBJ2-1; TRBD2 is a possible D gene (6 bases). The germline V gene has CDR1 KGHSY and CDR2 FQNENV. This CDR3 region has 11 residues. Trimming pared 5 bases from V and 9 bases from J, leaving 8 bases between.

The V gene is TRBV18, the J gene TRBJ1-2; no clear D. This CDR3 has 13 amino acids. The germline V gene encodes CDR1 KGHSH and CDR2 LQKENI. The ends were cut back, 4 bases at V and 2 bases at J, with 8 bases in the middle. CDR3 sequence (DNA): TGTGCCAGCTCACGAGCAGAGAACTATGGCTACACCTTC. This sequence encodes CASSRAENYGYTF.

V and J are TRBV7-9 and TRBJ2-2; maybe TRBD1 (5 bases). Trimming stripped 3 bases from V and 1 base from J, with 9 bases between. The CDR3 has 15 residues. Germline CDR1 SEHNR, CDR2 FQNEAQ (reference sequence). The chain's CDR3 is CASSLTEQNTGELFF. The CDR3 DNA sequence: TGTGCCAGCAGCTTGACAGAGCAGAACACCGGGGAGCTGTTTTTT.

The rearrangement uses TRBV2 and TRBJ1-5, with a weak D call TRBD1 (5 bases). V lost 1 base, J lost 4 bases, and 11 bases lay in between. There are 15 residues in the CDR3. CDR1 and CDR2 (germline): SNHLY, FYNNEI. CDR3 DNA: TGTGCCAGCAGTGAAGGGGGACGGCCTAATCAGCCCCAGCATTTT. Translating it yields CASSEGGRPNQPQHF.